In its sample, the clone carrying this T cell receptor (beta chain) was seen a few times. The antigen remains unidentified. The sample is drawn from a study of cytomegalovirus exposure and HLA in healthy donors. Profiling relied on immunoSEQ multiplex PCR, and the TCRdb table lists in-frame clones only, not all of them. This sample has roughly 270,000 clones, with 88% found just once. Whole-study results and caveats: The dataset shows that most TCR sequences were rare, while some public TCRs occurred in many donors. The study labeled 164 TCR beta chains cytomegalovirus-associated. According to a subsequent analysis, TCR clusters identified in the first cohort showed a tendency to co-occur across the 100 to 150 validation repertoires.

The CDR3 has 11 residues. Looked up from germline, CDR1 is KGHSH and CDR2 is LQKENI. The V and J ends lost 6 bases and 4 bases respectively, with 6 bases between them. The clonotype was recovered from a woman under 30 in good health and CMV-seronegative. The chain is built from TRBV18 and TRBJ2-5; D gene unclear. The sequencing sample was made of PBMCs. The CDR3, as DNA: TGTGCCAGCTCTAGTGTAGAGACCCAGTACTTC. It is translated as CASSSVETQYF. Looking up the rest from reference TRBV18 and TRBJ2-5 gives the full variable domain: NAGVMQNPRHLVRRRGQEARLRCSPMKGHSHVYWYRQLPEEGLKFMVYLQKENIIDESGMPKERFSAEFPKEGPSILRIQQVVRGDSAAYFCASSSVETQYFGPGTRLLVL.